The clone carrying this T cell receptor (beta chain) has more than one count but fewer than ten. Its antigen remains unknown. These data belong to a study of T-cell reconstitution after alpha-beta-depleted transplantation in children. Trimming removed 3 bases from V and 0 bases from J; junction bases left unmatched: 5. The CDR3 contains 16 residues. Construction of the TCRbeta library involved unique molecular identifiers. Each CDR3 protein is one row after TCRdb ran MiXCR on the PCR reads. Of approximately 400,000 distinct CDR3 sequences in the sample, under 20% were seen once. Study-level results: Once a year had passed after transplant, T-cell counts and diversity came mostly from newly produced T cells.

This specimen consisted of PBMCs, mostly from graft donor cells, obtained 360 days after TCRalphabeta/CD19-depleted stem cell transplant. The chain recombines TRBV12-3 or TRBV12-4 with TRBJ2-1; 7 bases agree with TRBD2. This receptor was identified in a boy under three years old who had a stem cell transplant for Wiskott-Aldrich syndrome, so the T cells may come from the graft donor. The CDR3: CASSFEAGYSYNEQFF. CDR3 bases: TGTGCCAGCAGTTTTGAAGCGGGGTACTCCTACAATGAGCAGTTCTTC.